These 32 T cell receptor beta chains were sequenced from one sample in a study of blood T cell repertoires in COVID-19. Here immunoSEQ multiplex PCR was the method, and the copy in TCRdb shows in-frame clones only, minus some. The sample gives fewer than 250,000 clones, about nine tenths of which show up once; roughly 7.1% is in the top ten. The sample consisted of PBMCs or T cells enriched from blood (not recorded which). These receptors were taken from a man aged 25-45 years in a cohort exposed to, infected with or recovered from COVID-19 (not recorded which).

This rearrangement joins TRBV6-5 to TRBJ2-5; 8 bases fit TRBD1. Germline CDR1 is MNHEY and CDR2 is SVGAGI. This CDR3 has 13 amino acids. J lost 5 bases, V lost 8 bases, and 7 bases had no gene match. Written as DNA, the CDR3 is TGTGCCAGCCGGGACAGGAGGATCGAGACCCAGTACTTC. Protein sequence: CASRDRRIETQYF.

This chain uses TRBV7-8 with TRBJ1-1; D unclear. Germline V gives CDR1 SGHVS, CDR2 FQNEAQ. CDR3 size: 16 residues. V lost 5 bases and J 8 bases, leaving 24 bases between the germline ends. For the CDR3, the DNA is TGTGCCAGCAGCCCCGAGAGAAGTGGGGTGCGGGTGGAAGCTTTCTTT. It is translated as CASSPERSGVRVEAFF. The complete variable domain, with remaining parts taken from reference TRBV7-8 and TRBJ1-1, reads GAGVSQSPRYKVAKRGQDVALRCDPISGHVSLFWYQQALGQGPEFLTYFQNEAQLDKSGLPSDRFFAERPEGSVSTLKIQRTQQEDSAVYLCASSPERSGVRVEAFFGQGTRLTVV.

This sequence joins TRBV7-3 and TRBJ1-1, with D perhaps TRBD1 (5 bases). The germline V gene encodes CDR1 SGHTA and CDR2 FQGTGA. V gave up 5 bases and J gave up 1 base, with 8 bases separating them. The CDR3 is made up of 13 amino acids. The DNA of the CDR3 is TGTGCCAGCAGCCAAACAGGGAACACTGAAGCTTTCTTT. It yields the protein CASSQTGNTEAFF.

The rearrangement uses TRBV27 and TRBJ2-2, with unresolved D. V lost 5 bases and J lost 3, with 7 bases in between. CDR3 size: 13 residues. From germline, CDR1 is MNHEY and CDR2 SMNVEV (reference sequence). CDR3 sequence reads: CASSPRYTGELFF. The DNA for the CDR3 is TGTGCCAGCAGTCCGAGGTACACCGGGGAGCTGTTTTTT.

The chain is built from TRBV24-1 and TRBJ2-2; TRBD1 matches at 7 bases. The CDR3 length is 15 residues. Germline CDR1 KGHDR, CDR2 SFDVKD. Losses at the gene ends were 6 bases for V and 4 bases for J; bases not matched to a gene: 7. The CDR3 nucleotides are TGTGCCACCAGTCGTGAACAGGGGAGCACCGGGGAGCTGTTTTTT. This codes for CATSREQGSTGELFF.

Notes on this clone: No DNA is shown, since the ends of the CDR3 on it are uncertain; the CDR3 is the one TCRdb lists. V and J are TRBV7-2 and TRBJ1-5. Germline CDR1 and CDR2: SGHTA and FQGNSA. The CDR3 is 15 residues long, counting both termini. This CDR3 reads CASSTSGGGGQPQHF.

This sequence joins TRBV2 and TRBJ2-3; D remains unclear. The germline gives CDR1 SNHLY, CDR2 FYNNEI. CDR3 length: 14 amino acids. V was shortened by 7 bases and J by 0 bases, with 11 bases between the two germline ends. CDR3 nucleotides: TGTGCCAGCACCGAGTGGGCTAGCACAGATACGCAGTATTTT. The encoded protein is CASTEWASTDTQYF.

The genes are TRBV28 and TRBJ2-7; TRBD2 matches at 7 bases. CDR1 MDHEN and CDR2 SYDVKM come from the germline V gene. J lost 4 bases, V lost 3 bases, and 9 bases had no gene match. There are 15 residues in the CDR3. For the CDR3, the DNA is TGTGCCAGCAGTTTTGGCGGGAGTAGTGGTTACGAGCAGTACTTC. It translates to CASSFGGSSGYEQYF. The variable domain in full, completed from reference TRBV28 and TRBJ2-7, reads DVKVTQSSRYLVKRTGEKVFLECVQDMDHENMFWYRQDPGLGLRLIYFSYDVKMKEKGDIPEGYSVSREKKERFSLILESASTNQTSMYLCASSFGGSSGYEQYFGPGTRLTVT.

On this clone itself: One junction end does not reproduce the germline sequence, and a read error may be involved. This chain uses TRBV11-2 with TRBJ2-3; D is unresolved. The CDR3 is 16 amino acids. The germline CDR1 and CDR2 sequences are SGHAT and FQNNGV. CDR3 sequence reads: CASSLGSHGVQDTQYF. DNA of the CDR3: TGTGCCAGCAGTTTAGGATCGCACGGAGTTCAAGATACGCAGTATTTT.

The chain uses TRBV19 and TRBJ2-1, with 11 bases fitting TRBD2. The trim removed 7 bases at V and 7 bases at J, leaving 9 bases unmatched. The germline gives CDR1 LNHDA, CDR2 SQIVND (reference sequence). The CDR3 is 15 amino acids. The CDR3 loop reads CASTPPSSGRNEQFF. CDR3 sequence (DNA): TGTGCCAGTACTCCTCCCTCTAGCGGGAGGAATGAGCAGTTCTTC.

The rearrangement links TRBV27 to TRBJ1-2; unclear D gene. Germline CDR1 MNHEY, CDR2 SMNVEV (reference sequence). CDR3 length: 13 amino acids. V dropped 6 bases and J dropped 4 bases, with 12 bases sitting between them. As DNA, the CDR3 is TGTGCCAGCAGGGGAAACGGAGGCTATGGCTACACCTTC. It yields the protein CASRGNGGYGYTF.

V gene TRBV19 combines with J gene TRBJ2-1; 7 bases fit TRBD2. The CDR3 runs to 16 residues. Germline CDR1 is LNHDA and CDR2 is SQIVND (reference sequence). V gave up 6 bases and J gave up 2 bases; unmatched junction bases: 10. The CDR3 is CASSRVSREPYNEQFF. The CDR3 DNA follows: TGTGCCAGTAGCCGTGTCTCGCGGGAGCCCTACAATGAGCAGTTCTTC.

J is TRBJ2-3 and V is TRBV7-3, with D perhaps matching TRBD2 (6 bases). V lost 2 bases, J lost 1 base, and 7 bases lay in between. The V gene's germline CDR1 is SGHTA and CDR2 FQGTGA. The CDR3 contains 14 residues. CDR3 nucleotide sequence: TGTGCCAGCAGCTTAGTAGCGGGCACAGATACGCAGTATTTT. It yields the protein CASSLVAGTDTQYF.

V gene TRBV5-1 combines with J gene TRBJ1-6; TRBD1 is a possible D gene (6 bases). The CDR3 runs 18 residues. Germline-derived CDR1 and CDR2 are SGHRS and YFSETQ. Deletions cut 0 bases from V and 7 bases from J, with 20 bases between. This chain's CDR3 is CASSLALNRGQVNSPLHF. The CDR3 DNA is TGCGCCAGCAGCTTGGCCCTGAATAGGGGACAAGTCAATTCACCCCTCCACTTT.

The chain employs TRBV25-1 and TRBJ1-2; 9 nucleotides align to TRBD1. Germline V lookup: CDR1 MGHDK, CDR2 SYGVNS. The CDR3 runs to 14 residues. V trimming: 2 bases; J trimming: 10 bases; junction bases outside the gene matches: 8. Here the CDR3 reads CASSETGTGQDYTF. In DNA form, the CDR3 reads TGTGCCAGCAGTGAAACCGGGACAGGGCAGGACTACACCTTC.

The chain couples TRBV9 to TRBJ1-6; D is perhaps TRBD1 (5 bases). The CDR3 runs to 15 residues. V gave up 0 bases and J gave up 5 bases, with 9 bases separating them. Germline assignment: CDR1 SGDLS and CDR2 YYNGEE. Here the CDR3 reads CASSVGLTDNSPLHF. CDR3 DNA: TGTGCCAGCAGCGTAGGGTTGACAGATAATTCACCCCTCCACTTT.

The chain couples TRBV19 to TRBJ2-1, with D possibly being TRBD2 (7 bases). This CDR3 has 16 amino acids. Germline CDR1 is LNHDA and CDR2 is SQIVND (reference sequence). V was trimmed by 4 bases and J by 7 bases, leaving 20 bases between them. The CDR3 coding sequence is TGTGCCAGTAGTACAAAAGGTCAGGGGAGGGGAAATGAGCAGTTCTTC. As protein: CASSTKGQGRGNEQFF.

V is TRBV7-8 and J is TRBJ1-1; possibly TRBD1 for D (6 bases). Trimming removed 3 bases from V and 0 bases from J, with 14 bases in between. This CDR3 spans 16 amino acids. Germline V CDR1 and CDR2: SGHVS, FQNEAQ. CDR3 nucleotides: TGTGCCAGCAGCTTCCGGACAGCATATATGAACACTGAAGCTTTCTTT. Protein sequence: CASSFRTAYMNTEAFF.

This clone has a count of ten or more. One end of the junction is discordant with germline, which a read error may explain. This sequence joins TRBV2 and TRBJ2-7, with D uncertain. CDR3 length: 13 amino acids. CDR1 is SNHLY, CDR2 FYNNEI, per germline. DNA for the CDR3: TGTGCCAGCAGTGTTAGGCAGGCCCAATCTGGGTCCTTC. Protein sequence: CASSVRQAQSGSF.

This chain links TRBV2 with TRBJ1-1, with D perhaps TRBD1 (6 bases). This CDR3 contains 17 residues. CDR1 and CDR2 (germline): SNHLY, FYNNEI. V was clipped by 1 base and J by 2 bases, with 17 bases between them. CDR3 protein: CASSEEGRGLPNTEAFF. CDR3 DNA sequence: TGTGCCAGCAGTGAAGAAGGCAGGGGTCTACCAAACACTGAAGCTTTCTTT.

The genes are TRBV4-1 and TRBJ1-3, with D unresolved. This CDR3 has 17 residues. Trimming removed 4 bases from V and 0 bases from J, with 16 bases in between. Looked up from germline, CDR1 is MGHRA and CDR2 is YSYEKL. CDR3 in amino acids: CASSPPGIDPSGNTIYF. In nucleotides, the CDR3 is TGCGCCAGCAGCCCTCCGGGGATTGACCCCTCTGGAAACACCATATATTTT.

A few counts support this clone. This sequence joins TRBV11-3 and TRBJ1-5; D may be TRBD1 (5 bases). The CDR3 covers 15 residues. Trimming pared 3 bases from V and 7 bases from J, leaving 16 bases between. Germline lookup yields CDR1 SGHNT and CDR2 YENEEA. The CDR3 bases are TGTGCCAGCAGCTTCGAATTCAGGGTAAACCAGCCCCAGCATTTT. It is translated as CASSFEFRVNQPQHF.

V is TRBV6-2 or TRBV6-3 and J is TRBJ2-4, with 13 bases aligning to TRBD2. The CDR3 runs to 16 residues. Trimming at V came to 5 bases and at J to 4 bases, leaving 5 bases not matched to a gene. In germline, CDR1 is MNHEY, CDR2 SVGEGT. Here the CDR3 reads CASSPGLAGIKNIQYF. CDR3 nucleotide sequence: TGTGCCAGCAGTCCGGGACTAGCGGGGATTAAAAACATTCAGTACTTC.

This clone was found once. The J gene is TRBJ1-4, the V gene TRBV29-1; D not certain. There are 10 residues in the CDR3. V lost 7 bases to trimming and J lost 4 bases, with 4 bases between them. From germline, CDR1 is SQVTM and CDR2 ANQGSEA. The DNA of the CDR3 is TGCAGCGCTCGTAATGAAAAACTGTTTTTT. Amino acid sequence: CSARNEKLFF. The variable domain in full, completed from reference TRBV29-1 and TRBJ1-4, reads SAVISQKPSRDICQRGTSLTIQCQVDSQVTMMFWYRQQPGQSLTLIATANQGSEATYESGFVIDKFPISRPNLTFSTLTVSNMSPEDSSIYLCSARNEKLFFGSGTQLSVL.

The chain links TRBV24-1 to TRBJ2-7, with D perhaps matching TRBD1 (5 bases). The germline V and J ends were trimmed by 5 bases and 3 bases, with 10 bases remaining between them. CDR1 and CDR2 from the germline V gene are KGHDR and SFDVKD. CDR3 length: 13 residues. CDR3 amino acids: CATSGSGFYEQYF. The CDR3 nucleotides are TGTGCCACCAGTGGATCAGGGTTCTACGAGCAGTACTTC.

CDR3 coding DNA: TGTGCCACCAGCAGAGATACATACAGAAACTATGGCTACACCTTC. This translates into CATSRDTYRNYGYTF. This chain links TRBV15 with TRBJ1-2; D gene uncertain. Trimming shortened V by 0 bases and J by 2 bases, and 10 bases separated the two germline ends. This CDR3 contains 15 residues. Germline values: CDR1 LNHNV, CDR2 YYDKDF (reference sequence).

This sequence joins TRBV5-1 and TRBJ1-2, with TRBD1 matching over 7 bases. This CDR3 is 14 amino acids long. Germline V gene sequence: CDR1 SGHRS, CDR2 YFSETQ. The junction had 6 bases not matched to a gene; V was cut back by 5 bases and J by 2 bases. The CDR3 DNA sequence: TGCGCCAGCAGGCCAGGGGGAGTCAACTATGGCTACACCTTC. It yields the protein CASRPGGVNYGYTF.

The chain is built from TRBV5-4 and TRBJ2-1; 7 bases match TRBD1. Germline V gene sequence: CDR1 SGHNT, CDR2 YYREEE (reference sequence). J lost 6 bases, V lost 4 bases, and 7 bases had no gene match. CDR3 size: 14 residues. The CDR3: CASSSGQVLNEQFF. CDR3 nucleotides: TGTGCCAGCAGCAGTGGACAGGTACTCAATGAGCAGTTCTTC.

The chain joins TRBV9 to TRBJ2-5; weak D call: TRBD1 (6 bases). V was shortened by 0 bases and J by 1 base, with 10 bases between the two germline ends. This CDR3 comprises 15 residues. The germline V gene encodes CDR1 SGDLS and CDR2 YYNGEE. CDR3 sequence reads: CASSVGGQFQETQYF. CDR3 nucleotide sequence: TGTGCCAGCAGCGTAGGAGGACAGTTCCAAGAGACCCAGTACTTC. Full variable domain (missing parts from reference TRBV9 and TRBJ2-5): DSGVTQTPKHLITATGQRVTLRCSPRSGDLSVYWYQQSLDQGLQFLIQYYNGEERAKGNILERFSAQQFPDLHSELNLSSLELGDSALYFCASSVGGQFQETQYFGPGTRLLVL.

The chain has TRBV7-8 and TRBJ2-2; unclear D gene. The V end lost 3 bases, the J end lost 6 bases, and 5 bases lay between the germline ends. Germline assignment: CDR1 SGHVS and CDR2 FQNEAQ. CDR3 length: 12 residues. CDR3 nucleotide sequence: TGTGCCAGCAGCTTTCCGGCCGGGGAGCTGTTTTTT. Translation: CASSFPAGELFF.

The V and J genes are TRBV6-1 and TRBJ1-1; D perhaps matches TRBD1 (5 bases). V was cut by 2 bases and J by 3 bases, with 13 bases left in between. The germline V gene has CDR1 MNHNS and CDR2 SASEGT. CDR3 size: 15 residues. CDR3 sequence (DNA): TGTGCCAGCAGTGAAAGACCGACAGAGCACACTGAAGCTTTCTTT. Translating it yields CASSERPTEHTEAFF.

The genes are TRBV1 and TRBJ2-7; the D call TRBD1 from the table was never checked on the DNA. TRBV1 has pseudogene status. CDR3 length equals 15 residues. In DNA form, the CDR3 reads TGCACCAGCAGCCAAGATCGGGCCAGGGCCTACGAGCAGTACTTC. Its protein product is CTSSQDRARAYEQYF.